The 5 T cell receptor beta chains below were found in one sample sequenced in a study of T-cell memory formation after mild COVID-19 (dated by TCRdb to about 2021). The library came from 5' RACE. TCRdb records Illumina NovaSeq 6000 as the sequencer. Using fastp at Q25 and MiXCR, TCRdb reprocessed the public reads and kept productive beta chains. Rows matching on CDR3 protein sequence are summarized as one entry with the most common DNA and genes. In all, the sample holds about 33,000 distinct CDR3 sequences, and around 21% of those were seen once. The biggest ten clones account for more than 1.5% of the sample. Sample: PBMCs or a T cell subset sorted from them (not recorded which). These receptors originate from an adult who had mild COVID-19 (a few samples of this study predate the infection). The sample titles of this study are shuffled in the database, so cell type and time point are left out.

Many counts were recorded for this clonotype. V and J are TRBV14 and TRBJ1-1; the D is unclear. V gave up 7 bases and J gave up 7 bases, with 13 bases separating them. The CDR3 loop spans 12 amino acids. Germline CDR1 SGHDN, CDR2 FVKESK. In nucleotides, the CDR3 is TGTGCCAGCATGGTTTGGGGAGGTGAAGCTTTCTTT. This encodes CASMVWGGEAFF. Based on the CDR3 plus reference TRBV14 and TRBJ1-1, the full variable domain is EAGVTQFPSHSVIEKGQTVTLRCDPISGHDNLYWYRRVMGKEIKFLLHFVKESKQDESGMPNNRFLAERTGGTYSTLKVQPAELEDSGVYFCASMVWGGEAFFGQGTRLTVV.

This clonotype was recorded many times. V gene TRBV7-9 combines with J gene TRBJ1-3; D not resolved. Germline V lookup: CDR1 SEHNR, CDR2 FQNEAQ (reference sequence). The CDR3 consists of 17 residues. V was cut by 1 base and J by 0 bases, with 13 bases left in between. CDR3 nucleotides: TGTGCCAGCAGCTTAGGAGGTCTCGGAACCTCTGGAAACACCATATATTTT. The encoded protein is CASSLGGLGTSGNTIYF.

At least ten counts were recorded for this clonotype. The J gene is TRBJ2-7, the V gene TRBV9; 9 bases are shared with TRBD2. The J segment lost 2 bases and the V segment lost 2 bases, leaving 8 bases of the junction unmatched. In germline, CDR1 is SGDLS, CDR2 YYNGEE. The CDR3 consists of 16 residues. The CDR3 spells CASSVGDIAGAYEQYF. CDR3 sequence (DNA): TGTGCCAGCAGCGTCGGGGATATAGCGGGAGCCTACGAGCAGTACTTC.

This clonotype was picked up many times. This chain connects TRBV5-1 to TRBJ2-3; D is perhaps TRBD2 (6 bases). This CDR3 contains 15 residues. Per germline, CDR1 SGHRS and CDR2 YFSETQ. V lost 0 bases and J lost 1, with 9 bases in between. The CDR3 reads CASSLAGEGTDTQYF. The CDR3, as DNA: TGCGCCAGCAGCTTGGCCGGGGAGGGCACAGATACGCAGTATTTT.

V gene TRBV7-9 combines with J gene TRBJ2-1, with no clear D. V shed 5 bases and J shed 9 bases, with 8 bases lying between them. The CDR3 extends over 11 amino acids. From germline, CDR1 is SEHNR and CDR2 FQNEAQ (reference sequence). The CDR3: CASSAWGEQFF. CDR3 in DNA: TGTGCCAGCAGCGCGTGGGGTGAGCAGTTCTTC.